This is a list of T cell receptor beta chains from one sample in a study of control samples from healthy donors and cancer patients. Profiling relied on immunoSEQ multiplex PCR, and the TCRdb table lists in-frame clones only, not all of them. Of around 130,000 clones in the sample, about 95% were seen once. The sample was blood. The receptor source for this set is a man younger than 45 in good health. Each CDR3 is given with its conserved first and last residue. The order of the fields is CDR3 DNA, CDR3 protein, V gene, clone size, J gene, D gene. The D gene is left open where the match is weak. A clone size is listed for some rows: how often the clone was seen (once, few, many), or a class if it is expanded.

TGTGCCAGCAGCTTAGTGGGTTCAGATACGCAGTATTTT	CASSLVGSDTQYF	TRBV7-2	NA	TRBJ2-3	NA
TGTGCCAGCAGCCGCACCGACAGGGGATGGGGCGAGCAGTACTTC	CASSRTDRGWGEQYF	TRBV6-2/TRBV6-3	NA	TRBJ2-7	TRBD1
TGTGCCAGCTCACCGAACTTACAGGGGGTGGAGGAAAAACTGTTTTTT	CASSPNLQGVEEKLFF	TRBV18	NA	TRBJ1-4	TRBD1
TGTGCCAGCAGCCAAGATCGGGGGCCGCAGTTCTTC	CASSQDRGPQFF	TRBV3-1/TRBV3-2	NA	TRBJ2-1	NA
TGTGCCAGCAGTGCCCTAAGGTACCAACACATTCAGTACTTC	CASSALRYQHIQYF	TRBV2	NA	TRBJ2-4	NA
TGTGCCAGCAGCTTCCGCGGGACTTATAATGAGCAGTTCTTC	CASSFRGTYNEQFF	TRBV5-6	NA	TRBJ2-1	NA
TGTGCCAGCAGGCAGACAGGGATTCACAATCAGCCCCAGCATTTT	CASRQTGIHNQPQHF	TRBV27	NA	TRBJ1-5	TRBD1
TGTGCCAGCAGCCTTAACTCTGGAAACACCATATATTTT	CASSLNSGNTIYF	TRBV7-2	NA	TRBJ1-3	NA
TGCGCCAGCAGCTTGGCCGGGGGATATGGCTACACCTTC	CASSLAGGYGYTF	TRBV5-1	once	TRBJ1-2	NA
TGTGCCAGCTCACGAGGGACCGCGAATTCACCCCTCCACTTT	CASSRGTANSPLHF	TRBV18	NA	TRBJ1-6	NA
TGTGCCTGGAGTGCCGGACAGTTTAGCGGAGAAAAACTGTTTTTT	CAWSAGQFSGEKLFF	TRBV30	NA	TRBJ1-4	NA
TGTGCCAGCAGCCAAGATTTGGGCTGTCAAGGCGAAAAACTGTTTTTT	CASSQDLGCQGEKLFF	TRBV3-1/TRBV3-2	NA	TRBJ1-4	NA
TGTGCCATCAGTGAGATACCGGGACAGGGAAACGAGCAGTACTTC	CAISEIPGQGNEQYF	TRBV10-3	NA	TRBJ2-7	TRBD1
TGTGCCAGCAGAGGGGGCAGTGGGTCGACTTCACCCCTCCACTTT	CASRGGSGSTSPLHF	TRBV13	NA	TRBJ1-6	TRBD1
TGTGCCAGCTCACCACGGAGGATGGGGGAAAAATGGAATCAGCCCCAGCATTTT	CASSPRRMGEKWNQPQHF	TRBV18	NA	TRBJ1-5	NA